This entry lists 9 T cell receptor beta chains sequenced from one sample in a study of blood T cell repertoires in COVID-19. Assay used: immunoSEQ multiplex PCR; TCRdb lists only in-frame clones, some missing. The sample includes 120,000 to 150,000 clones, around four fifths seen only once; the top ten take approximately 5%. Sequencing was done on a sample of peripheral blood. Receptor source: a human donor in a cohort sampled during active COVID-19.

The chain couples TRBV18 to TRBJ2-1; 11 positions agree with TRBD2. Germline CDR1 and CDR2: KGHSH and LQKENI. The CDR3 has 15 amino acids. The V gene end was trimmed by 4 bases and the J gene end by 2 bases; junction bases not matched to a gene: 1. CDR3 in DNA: TGTGCCAGCTCACGACTAGCGGGGCCCTACAATGAGCAGTTCTTC. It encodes CASSRLAGPYNEQFF.

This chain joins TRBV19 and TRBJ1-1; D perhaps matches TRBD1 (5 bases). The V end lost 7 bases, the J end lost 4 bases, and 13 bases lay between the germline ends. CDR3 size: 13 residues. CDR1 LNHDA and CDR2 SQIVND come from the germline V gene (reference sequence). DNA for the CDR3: TGTGCCAGTACGCAATTGGGGGGCACTGAAGCTTTCTTT. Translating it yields CASTQLGGTEAFF.

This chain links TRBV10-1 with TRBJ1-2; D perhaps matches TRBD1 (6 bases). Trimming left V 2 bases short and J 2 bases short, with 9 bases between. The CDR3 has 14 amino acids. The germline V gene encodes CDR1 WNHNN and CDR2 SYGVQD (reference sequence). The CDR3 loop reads CASSEGGQNYGYTF. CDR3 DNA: TGCGCCAGCAGTGAGGGGGGCCAGAACTATGGCTACACCTTC.

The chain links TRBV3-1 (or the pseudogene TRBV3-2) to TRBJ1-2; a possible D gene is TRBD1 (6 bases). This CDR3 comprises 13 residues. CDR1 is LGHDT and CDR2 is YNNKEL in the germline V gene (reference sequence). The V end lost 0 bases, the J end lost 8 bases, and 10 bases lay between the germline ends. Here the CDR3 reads CASSQDIGGGYTF. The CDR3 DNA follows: TGTGCCAGCAGCCAAGATATTGGGGGCGGCTACACCTTC.

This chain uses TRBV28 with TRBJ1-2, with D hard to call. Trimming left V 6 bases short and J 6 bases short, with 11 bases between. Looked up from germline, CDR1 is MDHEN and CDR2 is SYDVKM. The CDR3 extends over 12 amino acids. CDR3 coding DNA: TGTGCCAGCAGCGGGAGAAACGATGGCTACACCTTC. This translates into CASSGRNDGYTF.

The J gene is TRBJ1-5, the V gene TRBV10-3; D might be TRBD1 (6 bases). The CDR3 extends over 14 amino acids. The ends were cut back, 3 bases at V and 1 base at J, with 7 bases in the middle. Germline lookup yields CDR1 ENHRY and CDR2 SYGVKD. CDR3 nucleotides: TGTGCCATCAGTGACAGGGGAAGCAATCAGCCCCAGCATTTT. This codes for CAISDRGSNQPQHF.

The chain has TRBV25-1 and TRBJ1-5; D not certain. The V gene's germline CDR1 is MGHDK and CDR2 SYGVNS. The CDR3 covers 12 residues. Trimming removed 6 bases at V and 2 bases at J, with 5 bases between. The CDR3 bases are TGTGCCAGCAGCGTAGGCAATCAGCCCCAGCATTTT. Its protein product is CASSVGNQPQHF.

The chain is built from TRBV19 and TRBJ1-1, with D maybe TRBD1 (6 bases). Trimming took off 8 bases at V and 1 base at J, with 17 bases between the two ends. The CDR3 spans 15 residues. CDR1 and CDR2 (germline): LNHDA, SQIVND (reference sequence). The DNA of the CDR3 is TGTGCCAGTCGCGAAGTGGGAGGGGGGAACACTGAAGCTTTCTTT. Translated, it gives CASREVGGGNTEAFF. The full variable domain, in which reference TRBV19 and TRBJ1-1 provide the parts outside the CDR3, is DGGITQSPKYLFRKEGQNVTLSCEQNLNHDAMYWYRQDPGQGLRLIYYSQIVNDFQKGDIAEGYSVSREKKESFPLTVTSAQKNPTAFYLCASREVGGGNTEAFFGQGTRLTVV.

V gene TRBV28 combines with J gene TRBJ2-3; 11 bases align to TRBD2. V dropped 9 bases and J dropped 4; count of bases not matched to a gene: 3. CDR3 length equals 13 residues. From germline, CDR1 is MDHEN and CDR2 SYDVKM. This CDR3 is CASTSGGADTQYF. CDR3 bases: TGTGCCAGTACTAGCGGGGGCGCAGATACGCAGTATTTT.